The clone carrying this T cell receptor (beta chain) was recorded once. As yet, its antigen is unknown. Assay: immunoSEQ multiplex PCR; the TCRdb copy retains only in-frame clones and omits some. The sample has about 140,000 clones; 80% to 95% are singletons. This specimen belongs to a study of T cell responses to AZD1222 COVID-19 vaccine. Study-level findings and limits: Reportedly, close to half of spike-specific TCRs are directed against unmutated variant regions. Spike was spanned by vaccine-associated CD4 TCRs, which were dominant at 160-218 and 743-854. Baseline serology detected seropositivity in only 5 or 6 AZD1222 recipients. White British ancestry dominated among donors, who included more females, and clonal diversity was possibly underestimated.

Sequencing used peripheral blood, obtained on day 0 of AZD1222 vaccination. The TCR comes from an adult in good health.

In nucleotides, the CDR3 is TGCGCCAGCAGCCGAATAATGGAGCGGGACAATGAGCAGTTCTTC. It is translated as CASSRIMERDNEQFF. The V and J genes are TRBV5-1 and TRBJ2-1; a weak D match, TRBD2 (6 bases). This CDR3 comprises 15 residues. The V end was cut by 4 bases, the J end by 5 bases, with 16 bases between. CDR1 is SGHRS, CDR2 YFSETQ, per germline.